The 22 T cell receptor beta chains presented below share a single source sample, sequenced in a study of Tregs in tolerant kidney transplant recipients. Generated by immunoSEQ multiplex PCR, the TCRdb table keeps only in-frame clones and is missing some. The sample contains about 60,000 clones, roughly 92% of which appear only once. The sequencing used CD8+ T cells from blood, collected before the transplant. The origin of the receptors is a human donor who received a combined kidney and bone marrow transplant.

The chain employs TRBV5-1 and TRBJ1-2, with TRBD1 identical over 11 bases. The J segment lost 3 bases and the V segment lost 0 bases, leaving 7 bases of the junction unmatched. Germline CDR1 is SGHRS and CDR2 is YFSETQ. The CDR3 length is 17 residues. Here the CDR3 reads CASSLGHRGQGDYGYTF. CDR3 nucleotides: TGCGCCAGCAGCTTGGGACACCGGGGACAGGGGGACTATGGCTACACCTTC.

The CDR3 DNA follows: TGTGCCAGCAGCTTAGCCGCTAGCGGGGGGCCCCAAGAGACCCAGTACTTC. This translates into CASSLAASGGPQETQYF. This sequence joins TRBV13 and TRBJ2-5, with 11 bases aligning to TRBD2. Germline V gives CDR1 PRHDT, CDR2 FYEKMQ (reference sequence). CDR3 length: 17 residues. J gave up 1 base and V 1 base, and 5 bases lay outside the gene matches.

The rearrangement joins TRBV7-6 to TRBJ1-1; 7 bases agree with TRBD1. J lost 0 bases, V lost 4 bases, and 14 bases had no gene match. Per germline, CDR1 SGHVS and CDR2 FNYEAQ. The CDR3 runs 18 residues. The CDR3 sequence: CASSSPETGTAMNTEAFF. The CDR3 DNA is TGTGCCAGCAGCTCACCGGAGACCGGGACAGCCATGAACACTGAAGCTTTCTTT. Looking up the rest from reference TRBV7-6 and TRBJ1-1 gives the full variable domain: GAGVSQSPRYKVTKRGQDVALRCDPISGHVSLYWYRQALGQGPEFLTYFNYEAQQDKSGLPNDRFSAERPEGSISTLTIQRTEQRDSAMYRCASSSPETGTAMNTEAFFGQGTRLTVV.

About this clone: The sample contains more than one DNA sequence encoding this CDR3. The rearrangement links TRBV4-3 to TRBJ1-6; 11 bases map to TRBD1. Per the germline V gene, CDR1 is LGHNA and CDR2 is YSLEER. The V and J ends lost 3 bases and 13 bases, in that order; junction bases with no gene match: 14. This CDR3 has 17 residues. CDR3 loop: CASSQGGTGGSTSPLHF. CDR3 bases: TGCGCCAGCAGCCAGGGGGGGACAGGGGGGAGTACTTCCCCCCTCCACTTT.

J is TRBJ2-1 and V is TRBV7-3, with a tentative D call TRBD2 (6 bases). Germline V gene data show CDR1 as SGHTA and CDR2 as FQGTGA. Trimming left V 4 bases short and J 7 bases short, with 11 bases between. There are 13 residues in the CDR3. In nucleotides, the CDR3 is TGTGCCAGCAGCTCGGGTGCGGGGAATGAGCAGTTCTTC. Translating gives CASSSGAGNEQFF.

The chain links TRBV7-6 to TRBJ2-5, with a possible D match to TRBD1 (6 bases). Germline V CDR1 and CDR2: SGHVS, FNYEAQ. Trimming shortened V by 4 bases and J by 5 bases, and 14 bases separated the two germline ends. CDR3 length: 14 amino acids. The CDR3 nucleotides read TGTGCCAGCAGCTCTGAGACAGGATGGGAGACCCAGTACTTC. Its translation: CASSSETGWETQYF.

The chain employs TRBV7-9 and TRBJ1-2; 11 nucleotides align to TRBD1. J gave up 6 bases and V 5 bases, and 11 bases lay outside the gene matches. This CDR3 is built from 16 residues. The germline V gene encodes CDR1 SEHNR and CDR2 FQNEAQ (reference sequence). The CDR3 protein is CASSLISDRGRNGYTF. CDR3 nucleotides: TGTGCCAGCAGCCTAATATCGGACAGGGGGCGGAATGGCTACACCTTC. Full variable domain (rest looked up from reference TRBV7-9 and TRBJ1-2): DTGVSQNPRHKITKRGQNVTFRCDPISEHNRLYWYRQTLGQGPEFLTYFQNEAQLEKSRLLSDRFSAERPKGSFSTLEIQRTEQGDSAMYLCASSLISDRGRNGYTFGSGTRLTVV.

The CDR3 spells CASSPQPSGEQYF. The CDR3 DNA is TGTGCCAGCTCACCACAACCCTCAGGGGAGCAGTACTTC. The rearrangement links TRBV18 to TRBJ2-7, with D tentatively TRBD1 (5 bases). CDR3 size: 13 residues. CDR1 is KGHSH and CDR2 is LQKENI in the germline V gene. V shed 1 base and J shed 7 bases, with 11 bases lying between them.

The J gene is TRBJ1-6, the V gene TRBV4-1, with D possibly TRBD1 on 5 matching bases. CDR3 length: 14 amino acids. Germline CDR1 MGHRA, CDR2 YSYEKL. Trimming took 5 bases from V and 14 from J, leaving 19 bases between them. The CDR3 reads CASSYQGPRETLHF. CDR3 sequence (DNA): TGCGCCAGCAGCTATCAGGGTCCACGGGAGACCCTCCACTTT.

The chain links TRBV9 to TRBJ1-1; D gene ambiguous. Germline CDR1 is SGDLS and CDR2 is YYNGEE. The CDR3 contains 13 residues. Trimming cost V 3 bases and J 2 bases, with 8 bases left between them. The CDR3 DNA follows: TGTGCCAGCAGCGATTTGGGCAACACTGAAGCTTTCTTT. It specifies CASSDLGNTEAFF.

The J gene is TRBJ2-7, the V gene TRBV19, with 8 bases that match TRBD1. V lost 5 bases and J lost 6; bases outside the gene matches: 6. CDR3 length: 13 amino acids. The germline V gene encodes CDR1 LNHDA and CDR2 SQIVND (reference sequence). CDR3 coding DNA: TGTGCCAGTAGTCCCGGACAGGGCCGCGAGCAGTACTTC. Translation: CASSPGQGREQYF.

CDR3 coding DNA: TGTGCCAGCAGTTTAGGACAGTTGGGCAATCAGCCCCAGCATTTT. Its translation: CASSLGQLGNQPQHF. The chain uses TRBV28 and TRBJ1-5; tentatively, D is TRBD1 (6 bases). Germline V gene lookup returns CDR1 MDHEN and CDR2 SYDVKM. This CDR3 has 15 residues. Trimming stripped 2 bases from V and 2 bases from J, with 10 bases between.

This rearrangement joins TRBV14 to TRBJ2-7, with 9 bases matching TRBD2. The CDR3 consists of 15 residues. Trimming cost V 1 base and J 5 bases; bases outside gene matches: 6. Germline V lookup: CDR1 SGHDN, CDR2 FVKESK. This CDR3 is CASSQVASGIDEQYF. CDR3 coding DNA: TGTGCCAGCAGCCAAGTTGCTAGCGGGATCGACGAGCAGTACTTC.

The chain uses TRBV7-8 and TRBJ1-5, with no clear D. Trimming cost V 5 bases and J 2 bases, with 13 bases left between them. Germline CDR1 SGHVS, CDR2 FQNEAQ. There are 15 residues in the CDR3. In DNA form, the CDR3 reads TGTGCCAGCAGCCCGAGGAGGATCGGCAATCAGCCCCAGCATTTT. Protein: CASSPRRIGNQPQHF.

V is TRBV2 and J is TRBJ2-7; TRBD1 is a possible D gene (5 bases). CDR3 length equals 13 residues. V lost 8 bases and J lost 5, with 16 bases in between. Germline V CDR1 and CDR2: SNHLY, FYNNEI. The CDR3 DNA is TGTGCCAGCCCCGCAGGTTTAGGGGACGAGCAGTACTTC. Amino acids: CASPAGLGDEQYF.

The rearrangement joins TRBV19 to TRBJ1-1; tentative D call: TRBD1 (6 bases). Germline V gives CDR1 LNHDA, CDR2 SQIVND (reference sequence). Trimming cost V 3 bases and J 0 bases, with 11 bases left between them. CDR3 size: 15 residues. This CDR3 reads CASSMGQGMNTEAFF. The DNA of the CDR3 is TGTGCCAGTAGTATGGGGCAGGGGATGAACACTGAAGCTTTCTTT.

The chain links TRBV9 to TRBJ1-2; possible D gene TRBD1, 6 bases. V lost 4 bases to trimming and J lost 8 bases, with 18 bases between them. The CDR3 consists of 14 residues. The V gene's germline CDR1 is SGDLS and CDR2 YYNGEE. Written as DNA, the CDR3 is TGTGCCAGCAGCACGCCACCGCACAGGGAAGGCTACACCTTC. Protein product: CASSTPPHREGYTF.

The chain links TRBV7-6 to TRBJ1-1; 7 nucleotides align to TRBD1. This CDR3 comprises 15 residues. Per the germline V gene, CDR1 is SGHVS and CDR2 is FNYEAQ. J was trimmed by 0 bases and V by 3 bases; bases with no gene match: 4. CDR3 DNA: TGTGCCAGCAGCTTCTCAGGGGGACTGAACACTGAAGCTTTCTTT. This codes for CASSFSGGLNTEAFF.

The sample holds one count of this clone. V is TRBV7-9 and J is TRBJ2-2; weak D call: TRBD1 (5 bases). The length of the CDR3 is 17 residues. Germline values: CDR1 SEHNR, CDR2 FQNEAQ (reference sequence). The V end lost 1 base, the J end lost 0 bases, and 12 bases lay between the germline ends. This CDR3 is CASSLDPRTPNTGELFF. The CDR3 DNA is TGTGCCAGCAGCTTAGATCCGAGGACACCGAACACCGGGGAGCTGTTTTTT. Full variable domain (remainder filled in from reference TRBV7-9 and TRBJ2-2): DTGVSQNPRHKITKRGQNVTFRCDPISEHNRLYWYRQTLGQGPEFLTYFQNEAQLEKSRLLSDRFSAERPKGSFSTLEIQRTEQGDSAMYLCASSLDPRTPNTGELFFGEGSRLTVL.

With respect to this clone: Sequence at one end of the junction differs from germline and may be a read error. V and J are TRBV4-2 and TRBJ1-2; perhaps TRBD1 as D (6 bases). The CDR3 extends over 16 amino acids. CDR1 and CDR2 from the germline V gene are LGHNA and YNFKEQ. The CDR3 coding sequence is TGTGCCGGCAGCCAAGACGGGGGGGCCACTAACTATGGCTACACCTTC. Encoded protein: CAGSQDGGATNYGYTF.

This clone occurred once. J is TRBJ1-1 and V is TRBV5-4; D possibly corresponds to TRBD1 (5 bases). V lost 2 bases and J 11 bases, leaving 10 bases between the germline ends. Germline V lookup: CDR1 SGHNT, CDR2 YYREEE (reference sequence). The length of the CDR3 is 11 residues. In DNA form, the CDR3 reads TGTGCCAGCAGCTTTGGGGCTTTTGCTTTCTTT. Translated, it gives CASSFGAFAFF.

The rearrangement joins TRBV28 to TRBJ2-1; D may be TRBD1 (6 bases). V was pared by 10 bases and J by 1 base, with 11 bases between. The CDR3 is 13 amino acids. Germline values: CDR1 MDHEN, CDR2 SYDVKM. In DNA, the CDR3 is TGTGCCATTGGACAGCTATCCTACAATGAGCAGTTCTTC. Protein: CAIGQLSYNEQFF.